The 24 T cell receptor beta chains below come from one sample, sequenced in a study of blood T cells in healthy people across ages. Primed by a sample-barcoded 5' primer and a J-beta primer mix, a second PCR proceeded for about 6 to 12 cycles. TCRdb redid the calling of the 5' RACE reads with MiXCR, one entry per CDR3 protein. The table has 600,000 or so distinct CDR3 sequences, 25% to 35% seen once; the top ten hold 15% to 19%. The source material was blood. Receptors originate from a woman of 80 years or more in good health.

This clonotype has more than one count but fewer than ten. A much larger clone differs by one base, so this may be a read error. The chain employs TRBV20-1 and TRBJ2-5, with D tentatively TRBD2 (6 bases). The CDR3 runs to 14 residues. V lost 6 bases and J lost 11, with 25 bases in between. CDR1 and CDR2 (germline): DFQATT, SNEGSKA (reference sequence). The CDR3 is CSAPGAGVGNEQYF. CDR3 coding DNA: TGCAGTGCCCCGGGAGCGGGCGTGGGGAATGAGCAGTACTTC.

This clonotype has a count of ten or more. The chain links TRBV7-8 to TRBJ1-6; D may be TRBD1 (5 bases). This CDR3 comprises 15 residues. Germline V gives CDR1 SGHVS, CDR2 FQNEAQ. V lost 5 bases to trimming and J lost 4 bases, with 12 bases between them. The CDR3 DNA is TGTGCCAGCAGCCCGCTACAGGATTATAATTCACCCCTCCACTTT. This encodes CASSPLQDYNSPLHF.

In this sample, this clonotype turned up a few times. The chain links TRBV18 to TRBJ2-5, with a tentative D call TRBD2 (5 bases). The V gene lost 0 bases and the J gene lost 5 bases, with 10 bases spanning the gap. The CDR3 runs 14 residues. Germline CDR1 KGHSH, CDR2 LQKENI. CDR3 sequence: CASSPPGVGETQYF. The CDR3 nucleotides read TGTGCCAGCTCACCACCCGGGGTCGGGGAGACCCAGTACTTC.

This clonotype was detected a few times. The chain links TRBV6-5 to TRBJ2-5; TRBD2 agrees at 11 bases. Per germline, CDR1 MNHEY and CDR2 SVGAGI. The CDR3 contains 15 residues. J was trimmed by 11 bases and V by 6 bases; bases with no gene match: 14. CDR3 nucleotide sequence: TGTGCCAGCAGGGGCACTAGCGGGGGATACGCTGAGCAGTACTTC. It specifies CASRGTSGGYAEQYF.

The sample holds many counts of this clonotype. The genes are TRBV5-1 and TRBJ1-1, with D unclear. CDR1 SGHRS and CDR2 YFSETQ come from the germline V gene. The CDR3 spans 13 residues. Trimming took off 1 base at V and 3 bases at J, with 7 bases between the two ends. CDR3 amino acids: CASSLNRYTEAFF. In DNA form, the CDR3 reads TGCGCCAGCAGCTTGAACAGATACACTGAAGCTTTCTTT.

This chain uses TRBV7-2 with TRBJ2-5; TRBD2 agrees at 12 bases. CDR3 length: 18 residues. Germline CDR1 is SGHTA and CDR2 is FQGNSA. V gave up 5 bases and J gave up 2 bases; unmatched junction bases: 12. The CDR3 nucleotides read TGTGCCAGCAGCGTTGGGAGGCTAGCGGGGGGGCTACAAGAGACCCAGTACTTC. Translation: CASSVGRLAGGLQETQYF.

The rearrangement uses TRBV7-2 and TRBJ2-3; 9 bases map to TRBD2. CDR3 length: 14 amino acids. V dropped 5 bases and J dropped 4; count of bases not matched to a gene: 4. Germline V CDR1 and CDR2: SGHTA, FQGNSA. CDR3 sequence: CASSPGLASDTQYF. The DNA of the CDR3 is TGTGCCAGCAGCCCGGGACTAGCTTCAGATACGCAGTATTTT.

This chain uses TRBV12-3 or TRBV12-4 with TRBJ2-1; 12 nucleotides line up with TRBD2. The CDR3 length is 17 residues. Unmatched junction bases numbered 9, after V lost 5 bases and J lost 4 bases. CDR3 protein: CASSLTRTSGEYNEQFF. The CDR3 coding sequence is TGTGCCAGCAGTCTCACTAGGACTAGCGGGGAATACAATGAGCAGTTCTTC.

V gene TRBV9 combines with J gene TRBJ2-1; 9 positions agree with TRBD2. The better agreement between TRBJ2-7 and the DNA end casts doubt on the J call. The CDR3 sequence is 16 residues long. Germline V gene lookup returns CDR1 SGDLS and CDR2 YYNGEE. The CDR3 region has the DNA TGTGCCAGCAGCGTAAACGGCGGGAGGGCCGGGAATGAGCAGTACTTC. Protein: CASSVNGGRAGNEQYF.

This clonotype was observed a few times. This chain joins TRBV3-1 and TRBJ2-1; TRBD1 might be the D (6 bases). The V gene lost 6 bases and the J gene lost 7 bases, with 19 bases spanning the gap. The CDR3 contains 15 residues. CDR1 is LGHDT, CDR2 YNNKEL, per germline (reference sequence). Here the CDR3 reads CASSRQGFDVNEQFF. The DNA for the CDR3 is TGTGCCAGCAGTCGCCAGGGGTTCGATGTGAATGAGCAGTTCTTC.

Points on this clonotype: A much bigger clone sits one base away, suggesting this may be a read error. The chain uses TRBV12-3 or TRBV12-4 and TRBJ2-4; 9 bases are a match to TRBD1. There are 14 residues in the CDR3. CDR3 bases: TGTGCCTGCAGTTGGACAGGGGACCGTTCCAAGCAGTACTTC. Its translation is CACSWTGDRSKQYF.

The chain joins TRBV25-1 to TRBJ2-5; D might be TRBD1 (5 bases). Trimming stripped 2 bases from V and 3 bases from J, with 10 bases between. The CDR3 sequence is 14 residues long. Germline loops: CDR1 MGHDK, CDR2 SYGVNS. The CDR3 nucleotides are TGTGCCAGCAGTGAAACAGGCGGAAAAGAGACCCAGTACTTC. This gives the protein CASSETGGKETQYF.

This clonotype was counted at least ten times. The chain combines TRBV5-1 with TRBJ1-1; possible D gene TRBD1, 6 bases. Trimming shortened V by 0 bases and J by 10 bases, and 13 bases separated the two germline ends. The CDR3 length is 13 residues. The germline V gene encodes CDR1 SGHRS and CDR2 YFSETQ. CDR3 residues: CASSLAAGEIAFF. The CDR3 nucleotides are TGCGCCAGCAGCTTGGCCGCAGGGGAGATAGCTTTCTTT.

The rearrangement links TRBV2 to TRBJ2-2; unclear D gene. V was clipped by 2 bases and J by 6 bases, with 10 bases between them. Per the germline V gene, CDR1 is SNHLY and CDR2 is FYNNEI. The CDR3 spans 14 residues. CDR3 residues: CASSERTRAGELFF. The CDR3 nucleotides are TGTGCCAGCAGTGAAAGGACCCGGGCCGGGGAGCTGTTTTTT. Supplemented by reference TRBV2 and TRBJ2-2, the full variable domain reads EPEVTQTPSHQVTQMGQEVILRCVPISNHLYFYWYRQILGQKVEFLVSFYNNEISEKSEIFDDQFSVERPDGSNFTLKIRSTKLEDSAMYFCASSERTRAGELFFGEGSRLTVL.

This clonotype was counted once. The rearrangement joins TRBV7-2 to TRBJ1-5; 10 bases are a match to TRBD1. This CDR3 has 17 amino acids. The junction had 9 bases not matched to a gene; V was cut back by 5 bases and J by 2 bases. CDR1 is SGHTA, CDR2 FQGNSA, per germline. CDR3 in amino acids: CASSRSGTGDGNQPQHF. CDR3 coding DNA: TGTGCCAGCAGCCGTAGCGGGACAGGGGATGGCAATCAGCCCCAGCATTTT.

The V gene is TRBV30, the J gene TRBJ1-5; TRBD1 matches at 7 bases. V shed 2 bases and J 5 bases; nucleotides not matched to a gene: 6. Germline assignment: CDR1 GTSNPN and CDR2 SVGIG (reference sequence). The CDR3 contains 14 residues. Written as DNA, the CDR3 is TGTGCCTGGAGTCCCGACAGGGTCGATCAGCCCCAGCATTTT. It translates to CAWSPDRVDQPQHF.

The table lists this clonotype with many counts. The V call is TRBV6-4, the J call TRBJ2-1, with 11 bases identical to TRBD2. Germline loops: CDR1 MRHNA, CDR2 SNTAGT. The CDR3 is 13 amino acids. V lost 5 bases to trimming and J lost 9 bases; unmatched junction nucleotides: 3. CDR3 DNA: TGTGCCAGCAGTTCGCTAGCGGGGGGTGAGCAGTTCTTC. As protein: CASSSLAGGEQFF.

This clonotype was found many times. This chain connects TRBV7-6 to TRBJ2-1; D remains unclear. V lost 1 base and J lost 5, with 9 bases in between. Germline CDR1 is SGHVS and CDR2 is FNYEAQ. This CDR3 region has 14 residues. The CDR3 DNA sequence: TGTGCCAGCAGCTTAGGGGCAGCCAACAATGAGCAGTTCTTC. It is translated as CASSLGAANNEQFF.

This clonotype was counted only a few times. The chain employs TRBV19 and TRBJ1-5, with D unresolved. This CDR3 spans 13 amino acids. CDR1 and CDR2 from the germline V gene are LNHDA and SQIVND (reference sequence). The V gene lost 5 bases and the J gene lost 11 bases, with 16 bases spanning the gap. As DNA, the CDR3 is TGTGCCAGTAGTGTGGGCAGGCCTAGGGCCCAGCATTTT. Translation gives CASSVGRPRAQHF.

In its sample, this clonotype was seen many times. The chain recombines TRBV20-1 with TRBJ2-1; 13 bases are shared with TRBD2. The CDR3 covers 17 residues. J was trimmed by 9 bases and V by 3 bases; bases with no gene match: 14. Germline CDR1 reads DFQATT; CDR2 reads SNEGSKA (reference sequence). CDR3 residues: CSARRLLAGGQRGEQFF. The CDR3 nucleotides are TGCAGTGCTAGGCGACTACTAGCGGGGGGGCAAAGAGGTGAGCAGTTCTTC.

This clonotype came up many times. The chain combines TRBV5-5 with TRBJ2-3, with 10 nucleotides matching TRBD2. Losses at the gene ends were 4 bases for V and 4 bases for J; bases not matched to a gene: 6. From germline, CDR1 is SGHKS and CDR2 YYEKEE (reference sequence). There are 15 residues in the CDR3. CDR3 residues: CASSRETSGPDTQYF. CDR3 bases: TGTGCCAGCAGCCGCGAGACTAGCGGGCCAGATACGCAGTATTTT.

This clonotype was seen at least ten times. The chain combines TRBV7-9 with TRBJ2-3; D possibly corresponds to TRBD1 (6 bases). The length of the CDR3 is 15 residues. Germline CDR1 SEHNR, CDR2 FQNEAQ (reference sequence). With 5 bases removed from V and 7 bases from J, the gap between germline ends came to 19 bases. CDR3 loop: CASSPDYGGRNTQYF. The CDR3 bases are TGTGCCAGCAGCCCCGATTATGGGGGCAGGAATACGCAGTATTTT. The entire variable domain, with the rest obtained from reference TRBV7-9 and TRBJ2-3, is as follows: DTGVSQNPRHKITKRGQNVTFRCDPISEHNRLYWYRQTLGQGPEFLTYFQNEAQLEKSRLLSDRFSAERPKGSFSTLEIQRTEQGDSAMYLCASSPDYGGRNTQYFGPGTRLTVL.

This chain joins TRBV7-8 and TRBJ2-2; 13 nucleotides line up with TRBD2. Germline CDR1 and CDR2: SGHVS and FQNEAQ. V was pared by 6 bases and J by 7 bases, with 8 bases of the junction left unmatched. The CDR3 is 16 amino acids. CDR3 sequence: CASRPTSGGALGELFF. DNA for the CDR3: TGTGCCAGCAGGCCCACTAGCGGGGGGGCCCTCGGGGAGCTGTTTTTT.

This clonotype was counted only a few times. The chain recombines TRBV20-1 with TRBJ2-7; no clear D gene. Germline V gene sequence: CDR1 DFQATT, CDR2 SNEGSKA (reference sequence). The CDR3 spans 14 residues. With 0 bases removed from V and 2 bases from J, the gap between germline ends came to 11 bases. The DNA of the CDR3 is TGCAGTGCTAGAGATCGCAGGAGCCCCTACGAGCAGTACTTC. Translation gives CSARDRRSPYEQYF.